This T cell receptor beta chain was sequenced for a study of blood T cell repertoires in COVID-19. Across the whole study: Researchers got acute and convalescent COVID-19 samples from the United States, Italy and Spain. PBMCs, B-cell-depleted T cells, or T cells were the source of the cDNA or gDNA that made up the material.

This CDR3 contains 15 residues. Germline V gene sequence: CDR1 LNHDA, CDR2 SQIVND (reference sequence). Germline trimming cut 3 bases from V and 7 bases from J; bases unmatched to any gene: 8. This clone has just one count. As originally analysed: Estimation of nucleated cell counts relied on the amplification of reference gene primers. Repertoires were generated with immunoSEQ multiplex PCR, while TCRdb's copy carries only in-frame clones and drops some. V, J and clone size are taken as reported in that table, and D and trimming were inferred from the DNA itself. The sample has roughly 160,000 clones, 80% to 90% seen once.

What was sequenced was peripheral blood. This clonotype was sampled from a man aged 55 to 70 with acute or convalescent COVID-19. This chain links TRBV19 with TRBJ1-5; 8 nucleotides agree with TRBD1. As DNA, the CDR3 is TGTGCCAGTAGTATCCTCGGACAGGGCGGACAGCCCCAGCATTTT. This encodes CASSILGQGGQPQHF. Complete variable domain (other parts from reference TRBV19 and TRBJ1-5): DGGITQSPKYLFRKEGQNVTLSCEQNLNHDAMYWYRQDPGQGLRLIYYSQIVNDFQKGDIAEGYSVSREKKESFPLTVTSAQKNPTAFYLCASSILGQGGQPQHFGDGTRLSIL.